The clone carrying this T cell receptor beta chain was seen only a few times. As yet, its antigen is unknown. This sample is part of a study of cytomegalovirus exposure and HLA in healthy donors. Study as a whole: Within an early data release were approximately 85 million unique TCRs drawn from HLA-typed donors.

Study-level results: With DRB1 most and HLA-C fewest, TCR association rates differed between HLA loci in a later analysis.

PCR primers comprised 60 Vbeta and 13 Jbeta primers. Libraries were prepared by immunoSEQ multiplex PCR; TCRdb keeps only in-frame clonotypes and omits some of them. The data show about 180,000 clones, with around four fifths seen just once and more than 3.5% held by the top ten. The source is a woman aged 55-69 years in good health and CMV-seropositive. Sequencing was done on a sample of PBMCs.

The CDR3, as DNA: TGTGCCAGCAGCTTAGCGGCAGGGGTCTATGGCTACACCTTC. It encodes CASSLAAGVYGYTF. The V call is TRBV7-2, the J call TRBJ1-2; a possible D gene is TRBD1 (6 bases). The CDR3 loop spans 14 amino acids. Germline V gene sequence: CDR1 SGHTA, CDR2 FQGNSA. V shed 0 bases and J shed 4 bases, with 9 bases lying between them.